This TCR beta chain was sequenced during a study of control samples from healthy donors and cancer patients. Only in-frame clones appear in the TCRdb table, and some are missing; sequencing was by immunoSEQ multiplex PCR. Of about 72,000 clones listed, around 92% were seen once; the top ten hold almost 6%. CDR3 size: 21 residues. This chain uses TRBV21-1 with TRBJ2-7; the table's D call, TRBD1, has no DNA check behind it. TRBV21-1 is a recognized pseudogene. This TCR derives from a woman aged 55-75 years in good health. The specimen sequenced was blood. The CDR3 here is CASSKVRQRQEPIPRPYEQYF. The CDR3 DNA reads TGTGCCAGCAGCAAAGTCCGTCAACGACAGGAGCCAATACCGCGACCTTACGAGCAGTACTTC.